This T cell receptor (beta chain) derives from a study of blood T cell repertoires in COVID-19. Study as a whole: Donors in the United States, Italy and Spain gave samples during acute or convalescent COVID-19. From T cells, B-cell-depleted T cells, or PBMCs came the material, which was cDNA or gDNA.

The CDR3 length is 16 residues. Germline lookup yields CDR1 LNHDA and CDR2 SQIVND (reference sequence). V was cut by 3 bases and J by 1 base, with 12 bases left in between. In the original processing: Reference gene primers were amplified, and this amplification served to estimate nucleated cell counts. Sequenced by immunoSEQ multiplex PCR; TCRdb stores in-frame clones only, minus some. Clone size and V and J calls were adopted from that table, with D and trimming inferred from the DNA. The sample holds 35,000 to 55,000 clones, 86% seen once. The sample was peripheral blood. J is TRBJ2-2 and V is TRBV19; maybe TRBD1 (5 bases). The sequence derives from a man aged 60 to 69 with active COVID-19. CDR3: CASSITPQGNTGELFF. CDR3 sequence (DNA): TGTGCCAGTAGTATCACCCCCCAGGGGAACACCGGGGAGCTGTTTTTT.